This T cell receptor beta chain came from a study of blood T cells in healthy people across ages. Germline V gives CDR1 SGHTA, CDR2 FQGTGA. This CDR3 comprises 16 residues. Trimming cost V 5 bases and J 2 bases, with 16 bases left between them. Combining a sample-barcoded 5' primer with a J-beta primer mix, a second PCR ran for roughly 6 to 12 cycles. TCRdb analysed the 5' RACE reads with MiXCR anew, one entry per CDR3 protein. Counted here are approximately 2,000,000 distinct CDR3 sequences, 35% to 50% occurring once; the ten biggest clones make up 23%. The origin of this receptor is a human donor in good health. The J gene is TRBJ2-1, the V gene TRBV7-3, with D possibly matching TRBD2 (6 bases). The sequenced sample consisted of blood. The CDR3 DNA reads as TGTGCCAGCAGCCCGACGGGGGTTCGAACCTACAATGAGCAGTTCTTC. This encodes CASSPTGVRTYNEQFF. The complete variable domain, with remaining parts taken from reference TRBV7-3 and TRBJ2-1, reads GAGVSQTPSNKVTEKGKYVELRCDPISGHTALYWYRQSLGQGPEFLIYFQGTGAADDSGLPNDRFFAVRPEGSVSTLKIQRTERGDSAVYLCASSPTGVRTYNEQFFGPGTRLTVL.